Listed below are T cell receptor beta chains from one sample, sequenced in a study of identifying expanded T cells in peripheral blood. Generated by immunoSEQ multiplex PCR, the TCRdb table keeps only in-frame clones and is missing some. The sample includes about 97,000 clones, about 87% of them seen just once. The source material was blood. These TCRs come from a person between 18 and 75 years old in good health. Both conserved end residues are part of each CDR3. Fields, in order: CDR3 length, V gene, clone size, J gene, D gene, CDR3 protein, CDR3 DNA. A D gene is named only where the DNA matches it firmly. Size values are once, few and many counts, or a class for expanded clones, and some rows have none.

length: 14; V: TRBV29-1; size: -; J: TRBJ2-1; D: -; CDR3: CSVQGGGVSNEQFF; DNA: TGCAGCGTTCAAGGGGGGGGAGTGAGCAATGAGCAGTTCTTC
length: 15; V: TRBV19; size: -; J: TRBJ1-1; D: -; CDR3: CASSIYGGGGTEAFF; DNA: TGTGCCAGTAGTATATACGGTGGAGGCGGGACTGAAGCTTTCTTT
length: 12; V: TRBV11-2; size: -; J: TRBJ2-7; D: -; CDR3: CASSFISHEQYF; DNA: TGTGCCAGCAGCTTTATCTCCCACGAGCAGTACTTC
length: 14; V: TRBV6-1; size: -; J: TRBJ2-7; D: -; CDR3: CASSELGFTYEQYF; DNA: TGTGCCAGCAGTGAACTTGGATTCACCTACGAGCAGTACTTC
length: 12; V: TRBV9; size: -; J: TRBJ2-7; D: TRBD1; CDR3: CASSADRGEQYF; DNA: TGTGCCAGCAGCGCCGACAGGGGCGAGCAGTACTTC
length: 15; V: TRBV6-5; size: -; J: TRBJ2-3; D: -; CDR3: CASSYLALSTDTQYF; DNA: TGTGCCAGCAGTTATTTGGCGCTTAGCACAGATACGCAGTATTTT
length: 13; V: TRBV6-6; size: -; J: TRBJ2-1; D: -; CDR3: CASSFKIQGEQFF; DNA: TGTGCCAGCAGTTTCAAAATACAAGGTGAGCAGTTCTTC
length: 14; V: TRBV14; size: -; J: TRBJ1-1; D: -; CDR3: CASSQQGRGTEAFF; DNA: TGTGCCAGCAGCCAACAGGGGCGAGGTACTGAAGCTTTCTTT
length: 16; V: TRBV6-5; size: medium-sized; J: TRBJ2-5; D: TRBD2; CDR3: CASSSTTSGGGETQYF; DNA: TGTGCCAGCAGTTCAACGACTAGCGGCGGGGGAGAGACCCAGTACTTC
length: 16; V: TRBV18; size: once; J: TRBJ2-6; D: TRBD1; CDR3: CASSGQGAAGANVLTF; DNA: TGTGCCAGCTCAGGACAGGGGGCGGCAGGGGCCAACGTCCTGACTTTC
length: 12; V: TRBV2; size: -; J: TRBJ1-1; D: -; CDR3: CASRAGGTEAFF; DNA: TGTGCCAGCAGAGCGGGAGGCACTGAAGCTTTCTTT
length: 12; V: TRBV18; size: -; J: TRBJ2-5; D: -; CDR3: CASSPENLAQYF; DNA: TGTGCCAGCTCACCCGAGAACCTGGCCCAGTACTTC
length: 15; V: TRBV6-1; size: -; J: TRBJ2-5; D: -; CDR3: CASEQRGAGQETQYF; DNA: TGTGCCAGCGAACAAAGGGGGGCGGGCCAAGAGACCCAGTACTTC
length: 16; V: TRBV7-2; size: -; J: TRBJ2-7; D: -; CDR3: CASSPTSGQSSYEQYF; DNA: TGTGCCAGCAGCCCAACATCGGGCCAGAGCTCCTACGAGCAGTACTTC
length: 17; V: TRBV7-9; size: -; J: TRBJ1-3; D: TRBD1; CDR3: CASSSDRGTLTGNTIYF; DNA: TGTGCCAGCAGTTCCGACAGGGGAACCCTTACTGGAAACACCATATATTTT
length: 15; V: TRBV5-4; size: -; J: TRBJ2-1; D: TRBD2; CDR3: CASSPTSGISNEQFF; DNA: TGTGCCAGCAGCCCGACTAGCGGGATATCAAATGAGCAGTTCTTC
length: 12; V: TRBV19; size: -; J: TRBJ1-3; D: -; CDR3: CASSLAGNTIYF; DNA: TGTGCCAGTAGTCTCGCAGGAAACACCATATATTTT
length: 15; V: TRBV7-9; size: -; J: TRBJ1-2; D: -; CDR3: CASSSVSGGHDGYTF; DNA: TGTGCCAGCAGCTCTGTCTCGGGTGGGCACGATGGCTACACCTTC
length: 15; V: TRBV7-6; size: -; J: TRBJ1-4; D: -; CDR3: CASSLGGNVNEKLFF; DNA: TGTGCCAGCAGCTTAGGTGGGAACGTTAATGAAAAACTGTTTTTT
length: 16; V: TRBV5-1; size: once; J: TRBJ1-3; D: TRBD1; CDR3: CASSLGQGATGNTIYF; DNA: TGCGCCAGCAGCTTGGGACAGGGGGCGACTGGAAACACCATATATTTT
length: 13; V: TRBV6-5; size: -; J: TRBJ1-2; D: -; CDR3: CASSPLNYGGYTF; DNA: TGTGCCAGCAGTCCCCTGAACTACGGAGGCTACACCTTC
length: 16; V: TRBV9; size: -; J: TRBJ2-1; D: TRBD2; CDR3: CASSVQTSGSFNEQFF; DNA: TGTGCCAGCAGCGTCCAGACTAGCGGGAGCTTCAATGAGCAGTTCTTC
length: 13; V: TRBV19; size: -; J: TRBJ2-3; D: -; CDR3: CASSDAATDTQYF; DNA: TGTGCCAGTAGTGATGCCGCCACAGATACGCAGTATTTT
length: 15; V: TRBV6-5; size: few; J: TRBJ1-2; D: -; CDR3: CASSYLRLGSYGYTF; DNA: TGTGCCAGCAGTTACCTCAGGCTGGGTAGCTATGGCTACACCTTC
length: 13; V: TRBV5-1; size: few; J: TRBJ2-1; D: TRBD1; CDR3: CASRGQDDNEQFF; DNA: TGCGCCAGCAGGGGACAGGATGACAATGAGCAGTTCTTC
length: 13; V: TRBV30; size: -; J: TRBJ2-7; D: -; CDR3: CAWSYQQGREQYF; DNA: TGTGCCTGGAGTTACCAACAGGGCCGGGAGCAGTACTTC
length: 14; V: TRBV6-6; size: once; J: TRBJ2-7; D: TRBD1; CDR3: CASTTGTGLYEQYF; DNA: TGTGCCAGCACCACCGGGACAGGACTCTACGAGCAGTACTTC
length: 15; V: TRBV5-6; size: -; J: TRBJ2-3; D: -; CDR3: CASRLRGAPGDTQYF; DNA: TGTGCCAGCAGACTCCGGGGGGCCCCGGGAGATACGCAGTATTTT
length: 13; V: TRBV5-1; size: -; J: TRBJ1-5; D: -; CDR3: CASRAGNNQPQHF; DNA: TGCGCCAGCAGGGCAGGGAACAATCAGCCCCAGCATTTT
length: 12; V: TRBV2; size: -; J: TRBJ2-5; D: -; CDR3: CASSSLGETQYF; DNA: TGTGCCAGCAGCTCCCTGGGAGAGACCCAGTACTTC
length: 11; V: TRBV11-2; size: -; J: TRBJ2-5; D: -; CDR3: CASSLGETQYF; DNA: TGTGCCAGCAGCTTAGGGGAGACCCAGTACTTC
length: 13; V: TRBV6-1; size: once; J: TRBJ1-4; D: -; CDR3: CASQQRQNEKLFF; DNA: TGTGCCAGCCAACAGAGACAAAATGAAAAACTGTTTTTT
length: 15; V: TRBV2; size: -; J: TRBJ2-4; D: -; CDR3: CASSETALAKNIQYF; DNA: TGTGCCAGCAGTGAAACGGCACTAGCCAAAAACATTCAGTACTTC
length: 14; V: TRBV6-6; size: -; J: TRBJ2-7; D: -; CDR3: CASSYTTVAYEQYF; DNA: TGTGCCAGCAGTTACACGACAGTAGCCTACGAGCAGTACTTC
length: 16; V: TRBV6-1; size: -; J: TRBJ1-1; D: -; CDR3: CASSDPARLLNTEAFF; DNA: TGTGCCAGCAGTGACCCCGCCAGGCTCCTTAACACTGAAGCTTTCTTT
length: 14; V: TRBV6-1; size: -; J: TRBJ2-6; D: -; CDR3: CASSEPPGDHGLTF; DNA: TGTGCCAGCAGTGAACCTCCGGGGGACCACGGATTGACTTTC
length: 14; V: TRBV6-1; size: -; J: TRBJ1-2; D: TRBD1; CDR3: CASRDRDRGYGYTF; DNA: TGTGCCAGCAGAGACCGGGACAGGGGATATGGCTACACCTTC
length: 14; V: TRBV18; size: -; J: TRBJ2-7; D: -; CDR3: CASSPPRPADEQYF; DNA: TGTGCCAGCTCACCTCCGAGGCCCGCCGACGAGCAGTACTTC
length: 13; V: TRBV5-6; size: -; J: TRBJ1-5; D: TRBD1; CDR3: CASSWGQGQPQHF; DNA: TGTGCCAGCAGCTGGGGACAGGGCCAGCCCCAGCATTTT
length: 14; V: TRBV6-1; size: -; J: TRBJ2-2; D: -; CDR3: CASSEGYSTGELFF; DNA: TGTGCCAGCAGTGAGGGCTACTCCACCGGGGAGCTGTTTTTT